The subject of this entry is one T cell receptor (beta chain). This record comes from a study of blood T cell repertoires in COVID-19. Study context: PBMCs, B-cell-depleted T cells, or T cells were the source of the cDNA or gDNA that made up the material.

Sequencing used immunoSEQ multiplex PCR; TCRdb keeps in-frame clones, though not all of them. The sample contains about 240,000 clones, 65% to 85% of which appear only once. With V trimmed by 0 bases and J by 6 bases, 8 bases remained unmatched. Germline loops: CDR1 SGHRS, CDR2 YFSETQ. The CDR3 sequence is 16 residues long. The sample comprised peripheral blood. The J gene is TRBJ2-1, the V gene TRBV5-1; 8 positions agree with TRBD1. The receptor was derived from a human donor in a cohort sampled during active COVID-19. The CDR3, as DNA: TGCGCCAGCAGCTTGGGGGACAGGCTATCCCCCAATGAGCAGTTCTTC. Translating it yields CASSLGDRLSPNEQFF.